Listed below are T cell receptor beta chains from one sample, sequenced in a study of control samples from healthy donors and cancer patients. Clones were sequenced by immunoSEQ multiplex PCR, and TCRdb holds only the in-frame ones, with some missing. The sample includes fewer than 110,000 clones, 75% to 90% of them seen just once. What was sequenced was blood. The receptors shown here come from a man aged 25-45 years in good health. The CDR3 runs from the conserved cysteine through the conserved F or W. D genes are given only for firm matches. Clone size is given for some rows only: seen once, a few or many times, or a class if the clone is expanded.

J gene | V gene | D gene | clone size | CDR3 DNA | CDR3 protein
TRBJ2-3 | TRBV3-1/TRBV3-2 | NA | once | TGTGCCAGCAGCCAAGAGCCCAGGGGGGGCATGGCTACGCAGTATTTT | CASSQEPRGGMATQYF
TRBJ2-3 | TRBV4-1 | NA | NA | TGCGCCAGCAGCCAAGTCTGGGGGGGCCAACAAGATACGCAGTATTTT | CASSQVWGGQQDTQYF
TRBJ2-1 | TRBV7-9 | NA | NA | TGTGCCAGCAGTGGTGGCAATGAGCAGTTCTTC | CASSGGNEQFF
TRBJ2-1 | TRBV7-8 | TRBD1 | NA | TGTGCCAGCAGCTTAAGGGACAGGGGGCAAGTGTATTCAGGTGAGCAGTTCTTC | CASSLRDRGQVYSGEQFF
TRBJ1-4 | TRBV7-9 | NA | once | TGTGCCAGCAGCTTAGTAAGGGGGACTGAAAAACTGTTTTTT | CASSLVRGTEKLFF
TRBJ1-4 | TRBV7-2 | NA | NA | TGTGCCAGCAGCACCTGGACACGTGAAAAACTGTTTTTT | CASSTWTREKLFF
TRBJ2-3 | TRBV6-2/TRBV6-3 | NA | NA | TGTGCCAGCAGTTACGAGCTGGCGGGGCCCAGGTATACGCAGTATTTT | CASSYELAGPRYTQYF
TRBJ1-3 | TRBV5-6 | NA | NA | TGTGCCAGCAGCTCCGGGCCCTCCGGACCTGGAAACACCATATATTTT | CASSSGPSGPGNTIYF
TRBJ2-1 | TRBV6-1 | NA | NA | TGTGCCAGCAGTGATAGGCAGGGGCTTTACAATGAGCAGTTCTTC | CASSDRQGLYNEQFF
TRBJ2-5 | TRBV15 | TRBD2 | NA | TGTGCCACCAGCAGAGAGATTACGGGAGGGGAGGTAGGGGAGACCCAGTACTTC | CATSREITGGEVGETQYF
TRBJ2-5 | TRBV27 | NA | NA | TGTGCCAGCAGTCCCCGAGGCGGGGAGACCCAGTACTTC | CASSPRGGETQYF
TRBJ1-1 | TRBV6-6 | NA | few | TGTGCCAGCAGTCGTAGGGGAGGAACTGAAGCTTTCTTT | CASSRRGGTEAFF
TRBJ2-5 | TRBV5-4 | NA | NA | TGTGCCAGCAGCACCCGGACGGAGGGAGAGACCCAGTACTTC | CASSTRTEGETQYF
TRBJ2-5 | TRBV7-2 | NA | NA | TGTGCCAGCAGCTTATTTTCCCTAGCAGGAGAGACCCAGTACTTC | CASSLFSLAGETQYF
TRBJ2-2 | TRBV4-1 | TRBD2 | NA | TGCGCCAGCAGCCAAGTAGGGCTAGCGGTCGGCGGGGAGCTGTTTTTT | CASSQVGLAVGGELFF
TRBJ2-7 | TRBV9 | TRBD2 | NA | TGTGCCAGCAGCGTAGGAGCGGGAGAGGGGGAGGAACAGCAGTACTTC | CASSVGAGEGEEQQYF
TRBJ2-5 | TRBV27 | TRBD1 | NA | TGTGCCAGCAGTTCCACCGGGACAGGCAAAGAGACCCAGTACTTC | CASSSTGTGKETQYF
TRBJ1-1 | TRBV6-6 | TRBD1 | NA | TGTGCCAGCAGCGGGGGACAGGGGGGGAACACTGAAGCTTTCTTT | CASSGGQGGNTEAFF
TRBJ2-3 | TRBV9 | TRBD2 | NA | TGTGCCAGCAGCGTACTAGCGGGTGTCCGAGATACGCAGTATTTT | CASSVLAGVRDTQYF
TRBJ1-3 | TRBV5-5 | NA | NA | TGTGCCAGCAGCTTGGAATGGGGCGCCCGAAACACCATATATTTT | CASSLEWGARNTIYF
TRBJ1-2 | TRBV2 | NA | NA | TGTGCCAGCCGTAATTACGGTGGCTACACCTTC | CASRNYGGYTF
TRBJ1-2 | TRBV27 | NA | NA | TGTGCCAGCAGTGCATTCCGGACAGCCGTGTTTTATGGCTACACCTTC | CASSAFRTAVFYGYTF
TRBJ2-5 | TRBV19 | TRBD2 | NA | TGTGCCAGTAGTATAGGGACTAGCCGTAATCAAGAGACCCAGTACTTC | CASSIGTSRNQETQYF
TRBJ1-5 | TRBV15 | NA | NA | TGTGCCACCAGCAGAGTCCCCGGGATGGGAAATCAGCCCCAGCATTTT | CATSRVPGMGNQPQHF
TRBJ2-2 | TRBV18 | NA | once | TGTGCCAGCTCAAAAGGGGATACCGGGGAGCTGTTTTTT | CASSKGDTGELFF
TRBJ2-2 | TRBV4-1 | NA | NA | TGCGCCAGCAGCTTGGCGAACACCGGGGAGCTGTTTTTT | CASSLANTGELFF
TRBJ1-2 | TRBV4-1 | NA | NA | TGCGCCAGCAGCCAGTGGGAAGGGGAGGCCTATGGCTACACCTTC | CASSQWEGEAYGYTF
TRBJ1-4 | TRBV3-1/TRBV3-2 | NA | NA | TGTGCCAGCAGCAAAACAGGGATGGGTAATGAAAAACTGTTTTTT | CASSKTGMGNEKLFF
TRBJ2-5 | TRBV18 | NA | NA | TGTGCCAGCTCTCTGACCCGCGGGCAGACTAAGCAAGAGACCCAGTACTTC | CASSLTRGQTKQETQYF
TRBJ2-7 | TRBV12-3/TRBV12-4 | NA | NA | TGTGCCAGCAGTACCCATGGTGGGGACGACGAGTTC | CASSTHGGDDEF
TRBJ2-3 | TRBV7-3 | TRBD1 | NA | TGTGCCAGCAGCTTAATACCCCTCGGCACAGGGGGACCAGATACGCAGTATTTT | CASSLIPLGTGGPDTQYF
TRBJ2-3 | TRBV19 | NA | NA | TGTGCCAGTAGTATGCGTGGGGACGGCACAGATACGCAGTATTTT | CASSMRGDGTDTQYF
TRBJ2-1 | TRBV15 | NA | NA | TGTGCCACCAGCAGAGATCTTAGCGGACCCAATGAGCAGTTCTTC | CATSRDLSGPNEQFF